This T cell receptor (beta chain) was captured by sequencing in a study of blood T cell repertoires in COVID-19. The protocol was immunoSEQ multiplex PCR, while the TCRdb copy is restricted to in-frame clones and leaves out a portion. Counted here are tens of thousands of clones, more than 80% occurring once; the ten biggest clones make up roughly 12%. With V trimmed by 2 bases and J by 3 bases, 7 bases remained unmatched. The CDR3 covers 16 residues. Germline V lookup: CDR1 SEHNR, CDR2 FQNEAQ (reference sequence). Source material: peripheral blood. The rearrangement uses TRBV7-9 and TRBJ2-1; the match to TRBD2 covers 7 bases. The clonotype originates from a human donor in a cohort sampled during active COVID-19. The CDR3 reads CASSLFGRRVYNEQFF. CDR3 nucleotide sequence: TGTGCCAGCAGCTTATTCGGGAGGCGCGTCTACAATGAGCAGTTCTTC.